Below are 4 T cell receptor beta chains sequenced from a single sample in a study of post-analysis software for immune sequencing data. Findings and limits, study-wide: TRBV segments more frequent in patients than in controls numbered five and included TRBV5-6, TRBV5-1 and TRBV20-1.

Sequencing libraries made from TCR beta cDNA carried unique molecular identifiers. In TCRdb, the PCR reads were re-called with MiXCR into one record per CDR3 protein. The sample has roughly 800,000 distinct CDR3 sequences; approximately 50% are singletons. What these receptors recognize is not known. Input material: blood. Source of these receptors: a girl aged 5-17 years with multiple sclerosis.

This clonotype showed up just a few times. This sequence joins TRBV4-1 and TRBJ2-3, with TRBD2 matching 7 bases. With V trimmed by 0 bases and J by 2 bases, 5 bases remained unmatched. The CDR3 consists of 16 residues. The germline V gene encodes CDR1 MGHRA and CDR2 YSYEKL. The CDR3 DNA reads TGCGCCAGCAGCCAAGATTGGGGGGGGTCCACAGATACGCAGTATTTT. It codes for CASSQDWGGSTDTQYF.

V is TRBV12-3 or TRBV12-4 and J is TRBJ1-2; 9 bases align to TRBD1. This CDR3 region has 15 residues. V dropped 7 bases and J dropped 0; count of bases not matched to a gene: 6. The CDR3 nucleotides are TGTGCCAGCACGGACAGGGGCCTTGCTAACTATGGCTACACCTTC. Residues: CASTDRGLANYGYTF.

The V call is TRBV11-3, the J call TRBJ2-1; perhaps TRBD1 as D (5 bases). CDR1 and CDR2 from the germline V gene are SGHNT and YENEEA. V lost 5 bases to trimming and J lost 6 bases, with 11 bases between them. This CDR3 comprises 13 residues. The CDR3 loop reads CASSTRVPNEQFF. The DNA of the CDR3 is TGTGCCAGCAGCACCAGGGTTCCCAATGAGCAGTTCTTC.

This chain connects TRBV29-1 to TRBJ2-1, with TRBD1 matching over 9 bases. J was trimmed by 12 bases and V by 4 bases; bases with no gene match: 4. This CDR3 spans 11 amino acids. CDR1 is SQVTM and CDR2 is ANQGSEA in the germline V gene. The CDR3 region is CSVVQGARQFF. The CDR3 bases are TGCAGCGTTGTACAGGGGGCAAGGCAGTTCTTC.